One and the same sample provided the 12 T cell receptor beta chains below, sequenced in a study of blood T cell repertoires in COVID-19. The protocol was immunoSEQ multiplex PCR, while the TCRdb copy is restricted to in-frame clones and leaves out a portion. The repertoire includes under 250,000 clones, about four fifths of them detected once, and less than 4% sits in the top ten. The sequenced sample was PBMCs or T cells enriched from blood (not recorded which). These receptors were collected from a woman between 40 and 55 years old who had been exposed to COVID-19.

This clone was found many times. V and J are TRBV29-1 and TRBJ1-1; D not resolved. Trimming took off 6 bases at V and 2 bases at J, with 7 bases between the two ends. CDR3 size: 11 residues. From germline, CDR1 is SQVTM and CDR2 ANQGSEA. DNA of the CDR3: TGCAGCGTGAGGGAAAACACTGAAGCTTTCTTT. Its translation is CSVRENTEAFF. Combining the CDR3 with reference TRBV29-1 and TRBJ1-1 gives the whole variable domain SAVISQKPSRDICQRGTSLTIQCQVDSQVTMMFWYRQQPGQSLTLIATANQGSEATYESGFVIDKFPISRPNLTFSTLTVSNMSPEDSSIYLCSVRENTEAFFGQGTRLTVV.

V gene TRBV5-5 combines with J gene TRBJ1-1; a weak D match, TRBD1 (6 bases). With 1 base removed from V and 1 base from J, the gap between germline ends came to 14 bases. This CDR3 region has 16 residues. Germline V gene data show CDR1 as SGHKS and CDR2 as YYEKEE (reference sequence). The CDR3 protein is CASSLSRGVENTEAFF. The CDR3, as DNA: TGTGCCAGCAGCTTGAGCAGGGGTGTAGAGAACACTGAAGCTTTCTTT.

The chain has TRBV12-3 or TRBV12-4 and TRBJ2-7; tentative D call: TRBD2 (6 bases). The CDR3 length is 12 residues. V was trimmed by 6 bases and J by 5 bases, leaving 11 bases between them. CDR3 coding DNA: TGTGCCAGCAGCGGGGGTCCCCACGAGCAGTACTTC. Residues: CASSGGPHEQYF.

This sequence joins TRBV5-5 and TRBJ1-3; D gene unclear. Germline V lookup: CDR1 SGHKS, CDR2 YYEKEE (reference sequence). This CDR3 region has 13 residues. V lost 4 bases to trimming and J lost 2 bases, with 7 bases between them. The CDR3 loop is CASSVEAGNTIYF. In DNA, the CDR3 is TGTGCCAGCAGCGTAGAGGCTGGAAACACCATATATTTT. Filled out from reference TRBV5-5 and TRBJ1-3, the complete variable domain reads DAGVTQSPTHLIKTRGQQVTLRCSPISGHKSVSWYQQVLGQGPQFIFQYYEKEERGRGNFPDRFSARQFPNYSSELNVNALLLGDSALYLCASSVEAGNTIYFGEGSWLTVV.

Details on this clone: The identical CDR3 is also encoded by other nucleotide sequences in the sample. The chain links TRBV6-5 to TRBJ1-2; D remains unclear. CDR1 is MNHEY, CDR2 SVGAGI, per germline. The CDR3 covers 12 residues. Trimming removed 6 bases at V and 2 bases at J, with 7 bases between. The CDR3 DNA reads TGTGCCAGCAGGCAGATAAACTATGGCTACACCTTC. Its protein is CASRQINYGYTF.

The V and J genes are TRBV18 and TRBJ2-5; D may be TRBD1 (5 bases). The ends were cut back, 3 bases at V and 3 bases at J, with 14 bases in the middle. CDR1 is KGHSH, CDR2 LQKENI, per germline. The CDR3 runs to 15 residues. The CDR3 nucleotides are TGTGCCAGCTCACCGCGACAGACCCCAGAAGAGACCCAGTACTTC. The encoded protein is CASSPRQTPEETQYF.

The gene calls are TRBV30 and TRBJ1-2; TRBD1 might be the D (6 bases). Germline V gene sequence: CDR1 GTSNPN, CDR2 SVGIG (reference sequence). CDR3 length: 13 amino acids. Trimming stripped 2 bases from V and 8 bases from J, with 15 bases between. CDR3 amino acids: CAWSTDHRDGYTF. The CDR3 DNA reads TGTGCCTGGAGTACGGATCACAGGGACGGCTACACCTTC.

The chain has TRBV7-9 and TRBJ2-3; TRBD2 matches 8 bases. Germline V gene lookup returns CDR1 SEHNR and CDR2 FQNEAQ (reference sequence). J gave up 5 bases and V 5 bases, and 9 bases lay outside the gene matches. This CDR3 has 15 residues. CDR3 amino acids: CASSPWTSLEDTQYF. In DNA, the CDR3 is TGTGCCAGCAGCCCATGGACTAGCTTGGAAGATACGCAGTATTTT.

V is TRBV28 and J is TRBJ1-6; D is unresolved. Germline loops: CDR1 MDHEN, CDR2 SYDVKM. This CDR3 contains 14 residues. Trimming shortened V by 3 bases and J by 4 bases, and 7 bases separated the two germline ends. For the CDR3, the DNA is TGTGCCAGCAGTTTTGGGCAGTATAATTCACCCCTCCACTTT. It specifies CASSFGQYNSPLHF.

The chain uses TRBV24-1 and TRBJ2-1; 8 positions agree with TRBD2. J lost 2 bases, V lost 5 bases, and 10 bases had no gene match. The CDR3 extends over 17 amino acids. CDR1 and CDR2 from the germline V gene are KGHDR and SFDVKD. This CDR3 reads CATSAARSGGTYNEQFF. The CDR3 bases are TGTGCCACCAGTGCGGCCCGGAGCGGGGGAACCTACAATGAGCAGTTCTTC.

The chain has TRBV6-5 and TRBJ2-7; D perhaps matches TRBD2 (6 bases). The CDR3 is 16 residues long. Trimming took off 0 bases at V and 6 bases at J, with 18 bases between the two ends. CDR1 and CDR2 (germline): MNHEY, SVGAGI. The CDR3 loop is CASSYSRGAWGVEQYF. CDR3 nucleotides: TGTGCCAGCAGTTACTCGAGGGGAGCATGGGGGGTCGAGCAGTACTTC.

This clone was counted once. This sequence joins TRBV3-1 (or the pseudogene TRBV3-2) and TRBJ1-4; D gene unclear. The V end was cut by 4 bases, the J end by 5 bases, with 14 bases between. The CDR3 runs 15 residues. Germline V gene sequence: CDR1 LGHDT, CDR2 YNNKEL (reference sequence). CDR3 sequence (DNA): TGTGCCAGCAGCCGGCGGGAGACTTCAAATGAAAAACTGTTTTTT. Translating gives CASSRRETSNEKLFF.